One and the same sample provided the 11 T cell receptor beta chains below, sequenced in a study of OX40 agonist ivuxolimab in advanced cancers. Sequencing used immunoSEQ multiplex PCR; TCRdb keeps in-frame clones, though not all of them. The profile shows roughly 86,000 clones, approximately 90% of them singletons. The specimen was CD4+ or CD8+ T cells sorted from blood, collected in a trial of the OX40 agonist ivuxolimab. These receptors all come from an adult with an advanced solid tumor such as melanoma, head and neck, liver or kidney cancer.

This clone was seen once. This rearrangement joins TRBV7-9 to TRBJ1-2; D may be TRBD1 (6 bases). Between the trimmed V and J ends, which lost 7 bases and 4 bases, there was a span of 16 bases. Germline V gives CDR1 SEHNR, CDR2 FQNEAQ (reference sequence). CDR3 length: 14 amino acids. For the CDR3, the DNA is TGTGCCAGCACCGCCGCTACAGGGATCTATGGCTACACCTTC. Its protein product is CASTAATGIYGYTF.

The J gene is TRBJ2-1, the V gene TRBV7-2; 13 bases map to TRBD2. V trimming: 4 bases; J trimming: 1 base; junction bases outside the gene matches: 10. CDR3 length: 19 amino acids. In germline, CDR1 is SGHTA, CDR2 FQGNSA. The CDR3 sequence is CASSSSLGTSGTSYNEQFF. The CDR3 DNA sequence: TGTGCCAGCAGCTCCTCCCTAGGGACTAGCGGGACGTCCTACAATGAGCAGTTCTTC.

This clone was seen only once. CDR3: CASSLTSPGQGYLEQYF. The CDR3 DNA sequence: TGTGCCAGCAGTTTGACGTCCCCGGGACAGGGTTACCTCGAGCAGTACTTC. The genes are TRBV28 and TRBJ2-7, with 9 bases matching TRBD1. CDR1 and CDR2 (germline): MDHEN, SYDVKM. Trimming cost V 3 bases and J 6 bases; bases outside gene matches: 15. The length of the CDR3 is 17 residues.

The sample holds one count of this clone. The rearrangement joins TRBV6-6 to TRBJ2-7, with TRBD2 identical over 11 bases. Per the germline V gene, CDR1 is MNHNY and CDR2 is SVGAGI (reference sequence). V lost 6 bases, J lost 3 bases, and 1 base stayed unmatched. This CDR3 is 13 amino acids long. This chain's CDR3 is CASRLAGGYEQYF. The CDR3 nucleotides read TGTGCCAGCAGGCTAGCGGGGGGCTACGAGCAGTACTTC.

The rearrangement links TRBV11-2 to TRBJ2-1; 7 bases align to TRBD2. Germline CDR1 and CDR2: SGHAT and FQNNGV. This CDR3 is built from 14 residues. V was clipped by 3 bases and J by 5 bases; unmatched bases: 4. The DNA of the CDR3 is TGTGCCAGCAGCTTGAGACTAGCAGACAATGAGCAGTTCTTC. This encodes CASSLRLADNEQFF.

The genes are TRBV5-6 and TRBJ1-2; D gene ambiguous. Germline loops: CDR1 SGHDT, CDR2 YYEEEE. CDR3 length equals 12 residues. V was cut by 0 bases and J by 3 bases, with 3 bases left in between. CDR3: CASSLEHYGYTF. CDR3 DNA sequence: TGTGCCAGCAGCTTGGAACACTATGGCTACACCTTC. Complete variable domain (other parts from reference TRBV5-6 and TRBJ1-2): DAGVTQSPTHLIKTRGQQVTLRCSPKSGHDTVSWYQQALGQGPQFIFQYYEEEERQRGNFPDRFSGHQFPNYSSELNVNALLLGDSALYLCASSLEHYGYTFGSGTRLTVV.

Notes on this clone: The same CDR3 can be traced to other DNA sequences in this sample. The chain links TRBV28 to TRBJ2-7, with TRBD1 identical over 7 bases. Germline values: CDR1 MDHEN, CDR2 SYDVKM. V shed 3 bases, J shed 1 base, and the junction held 0 bases outside the gene matches. This CDR3 spans 13 amino acids. CDR3 region: CASSLGQSYEQYF. In nucleotides, the CDR3 is TGTGCCAGCAGTTTGGGACAGTCCTACGAGCAGTACTTC.

In its sample, this clone was seen once. The CDR3 sequence is CASRRPGNTIYF. The CDR3, as DNA: TGTGCCAGCAGACGCCCTGGAAACACCATATATTTT. The J gene is TRBJ1-3, the V gene TRBV28; D not resolved. The CDR3 extends over 12 amino acids. V lost 6 bases to trimming and J lost 2 bases, with 5 bases between them. Germline CDR1 MDHEN, CDR2 SYDVKM.

This clone showed up many times. The chain couples TRBV6-1 to TRBJ1-4, with 12 positions matching TRBD1. The CDR3 is 15 residues long. Germline assignment: CDR1 MNHNS and CDR2 SASEGT. V shed 1 base, J shed 8 bases, and the junction held 2 bases outside the gene matches. The CDR3 loop is CASSEGGTGGEKLFF. Written as DNA, the CDR3 is TGTGCCAGCAGTGAAGGGGGGACAGGGGGCGAAAAACTGTTTTTT.

V gene TRBV9 combines with J gene TRBJ2-3; TRBD2 agrees at 9 bases. Per the germline V gene, CDR1 is SGDLS and CDR2 is YYNGEE. J was trimmed by 4 bases and V by 0 bases; bases with no gene match: 6. The CDR3 loop spans 16 amino acids. The CDR3 nucleotides are TGTGCCAGCAGCGTAGCCCTAGCGGGGTCCGCAGATACGCAGTATTTT. Its translation: CASSVALAGSADTQYF.

The chain is built from TRBV7-9 and TRBJ2-7, with unresolved D. Trimming left V 5 bases short and J 6 bases short, with 11 bases between. The CDR3 consists of 12 residues. Germline V CDR1 and CDR2: SEHNR, FQNEAQ (reference sequence). CDR3 loop: CASSLPGREQYF. Here the CDR3 DNA reads TGTGCCAGCAGCCTCCCGGGCCGCGAGCAGTACTTC.